Listed below are T cell receptor beta chains from one sample, sequenced in a study of blood T cells in healthy people across ages. TCRdb independently ran MiXCR on the 5' RACE reads; one entry per CDR3 protein. The data contain around 690,000 distinct CDR3 sequences, 58% of them singletons. The sample was blood. These receptors originate from a man between 60 and 70 years old in good health. CDR3s include the opening cysteine and the closing phenylalanine or tryptophan. The D gene is left open where the match is weak. Size is omitted from some rows. Given values are once, few, many or a class for expanded clones.

J: TRBJ2-1; size: .; D: .; V: TRBV27; CDR3: CASSWAGSSYNEQFF; DNA: TGTGCCAGCAGTTGGGCGGGGAGCTCCTACAATGAGCAGTTCTTC
J: TRBJ1-2; size: .; D: .; V: TRBV12-3/TRBV12-4; CDR3: CASQEQNYGYTF; DNA: TGTGCCAGCCAAGAGCAGAACTATGGCTACACTTTC
J: TRBJ2-4; size: .; D: .; V: TRBV6-2/TRBV6-3; CDR3: CAGGAGNIQYF; DNA: TGTGCCGGGGGGGCAGGGAACATTCAGTACTTC
J: TRBJ2-3; size: .; D: .; V: TRBV12-3/TRBV12-4; CDR3: CASSRQGGDTQYF; DNA: TGTGCCAGCAGTCGACAGGGAGGGGATACGCAGTATTTT
J: TRBJ2-5; size: .; D: TRBD2; V: TRBV20-1; CDR3: CSASSGGEFQTQYF; DNA: TGCAGTGCGAGTAGCGGGGGGGAGTTCCAGACCCAGTACTTC
J: TRBJ2-1; size: .; D: .; V: TRBV10-1; CDR3: CASSAGGCEQFF; DNA: TGCGCCAGCAGTGCTGGGGGGTGTGAGCAGTTCTTC
J: TRBJ2-7; size: .; D: .; V: TRBV27; CDR3: CASSLYGGGSYEQYF; DNA: TGTGCCAGCAGTTTATATGGAGGGGGCTCCTACGAGCAGTACTTC
J: TRBJ1-2; size: .; D: .; V: TRBV11-2; CDR3: CASSSWTAAYGYTF; DNA: TGTGCCAGCAGCTCCTGGACCGCGGCCTATGGCTACACCTTC
J: TRBJ1-5; size: .; D: .; V: TRBV7-2; CDR3: CASSLAAGIHQPQHF; DNA: TGTGCCAGCAGCTTAGCGGCAGGGATTCATCAGCCCCAGCATTTT
J: TRBJ2-1; size: .; D: .; V: TRBV29-1; CDR3: CSAPAGGDPNEQFF; DNA: TGCAGCGCTCCAGCAGGTGGAGATCCCAATGAGCAGTTCTTC
J: TRBJ1-2; size: .; D: TRBD1; V: TRBV18; CDR3: CASSPNRGQAYYGYTF; DNA: TGTGCCAGCTCACCGAACAGGGGGCAGGCTTACTATGGCTACACCTTC
J: TRBJ1-1; size: .; D: TRBD1; V: TRBV20-1; CDR3: CSARDVNRGNTEAFF; DNA: TGCAGTGCTAGAGATGTTAACAGGGGGAACACTGAAGCTTTCTTT
J: TRBJ1-5; size: .; D: .; V: TRBV29-1; CDR3: CSVQGQVDQPQHF; DNA: TGCAGCGTTCAAGGGCAGGTCGATCAGCCCCAGCATTTT
J: TRBJ2-7; size: .; D: .; V: TRBV29-1; CDR3: CSVIVRSSYEQYF; DNA: TGCAGCGTTATTGTAAGGAGCTCCTACGAGCAGTACTTC
J: TRBJ2-7; size: .; D: TRBD2; V: TRBV9; CDR3: CASSVGTSGGAKAYEQYF; DNA: TGTGCCAGCAGCGTTGGGACTAGCGGGGGGGCTAAGGCCTACGAGCAGTACTTC
J: TRBJ2-6; size: .; D: .; V: TRBV5-1; CDR3: CASSLVRRESAGANVLTF; DNA: TGCGCCAGCAGCTTGGTCCGCAGGGAATCTGCTGGGGCCAACGTCCTGACTTTC
J: TRBJ1-2; size: .; D: TRBD1; V: TRBV6-5; CDR3: CASSPPRTGENGYTF; DNA: TGTGCCAGCAGTCCGCCGAGGACAGGGGAGAATGGCTACACCTTC
J: TRBJ2-5; size: .; D: TRBD2; V: TRBV10-2; CDR3: CASSRTWGGETQYF; DNA: TGCGCCAGCAGTCGGACCTGGGGGGGTGAGACCCAGTACTTC
J: TRBJ2-7; size: .; D: .; V: TRBV27; CDR3: CASSFQRTMSNYEQYF; DNA: TGTGCCAGCAGTTTCCAAAGGACCATGTCAAACTACGAGCAGTACTTC
J: TRBJ2-7; size: .; D: TRBD1; V: TRBV5-1; CDR3: CASSLEFGGQGNEQYF; DNA: TGCGCCAGCAGCTTGGAATTTGGGGGACAGGGGAACGAGCAGTACTTC
J: TRBJ2-2; size: .; D: .; V: TRBV4-2; CDR3: CASSRQQSLDNTGELFF; DNA: TGTGCCAGCAGCCGCCAGCAATCTCTAGACAACACCGGGGAGCTGTTTTTT
J: TRBJ2-3; size: .; D: .; V: TRBV15; CDR3: CATSRDLRGAPDTQYF; DNA: TGTGCCACCAGCAGAGATCTTCGGGGGGCCCCAGATACGCAGTATTTT
J: TRBJ2-5; size: .; D: TRBD2; V: TRBV5-8; CDR3: CASSAGLAAETQYF; DNA: TGTGCCAGCAGTGCCGGACTAGCCGCTGAGACCCAGTACTTC
J: TRBJ1-2; size: .; D: .; V: TRBV7-2; CDR3: CASSLDYGAGYTF; DNA: TGTGCCAGCAGCTTAGATTATGGGGCTGGCTACACCTTC
J: TRBJ2-5; size: few; D: .; V: TRBV20-1; CDR3: CSARDPQSVQETQYF; DNA: TGCAGTGCTAGAGACCCTCAGTCTGTACAAGAGACCCAGTACTTC
J: TRBJ2-7; size: .; D: .; V: TRBV9; CDR3: CASSVTGGGSYNEQYF; DNA: TGTGCCAGCAGCGTTACTGGCGGGGGCTCCTACAATGAGCAGTACTTC
J: TRBJ2-1; size: few; D: .; V: TRBV7-9; CDR3: CASSLAGAIQFF; DNA: TGTGCCAGCAGCTTAGCGGGGGCTATTCAGTTCTTC
J: TRBJ1-2; size: once; D: .; V: TRBV12-3/TRBV12-4; CDR3: CASTIYGYTF; DNA: TGTGCCAGCACCATCTATGGCTACACCTTC
J: TRBJ2-7; size: .; D: .; V: TRBV5-1; CDR3: CASSLAAGMVYNEQYF; DNA: TGCGCCAGCAGCTTGGCCGCGGGTATGGTTTACAATGAGCAGTACTTC
J: TRBJ2-5; size: .; D: TRBD2; V: TRBV12-5; CDR3: CASGPGTSGVGFQETQYF; DNA: TGTGCTAGTGGTCCCGGGACTAGCGGGGTGGGGTTCCAAGAGACCCAGTACTTC